This T cell receptor beta chain was captured by sequencing in a study of memory CD4+ T cells and cytomegalovirus serostatus. Original processing notes: After removing out-of-frame reads, 2.3 million or so distinct TCRbeta sequences remained. The repertoire was sequenced with immunoSEQ multiplex PCR; TCRdb's copy has only in-frame clones and lacks some. V, J and clone size derive from that table, while D and trimming were established from the DNA sequence. The sample includes tens of thousands of clones, roughly four fifths seen only once; the top ten take almost 0.9%. Overall study findings and caveats: CMV serostatus prediction reached median AUC 0.95, or 0.91 with US-trained model. Suggested: most of the CMV-linked TCR signature lies in CD4+ memory cells.

V lost 4 bases and J lost 0; bases outside the gene matches: 16. This CDR3 has 19 residues. Germline CDR1 and CDR2: SGHRS and YFSETQ. Single viable CD3+CD4+CD8-CD45RO+ cells were sorted as the memory CD4+ T cells. Serostatus was set by detecting CMV pp150, pp28, p38, p52 IgG. As regards this clone: No antigen is known for it.

This chain connects TRBV5-1 to TRBJ2-3; 8 nucleotides align to TRBD1. The TCR was taken from an adult in good health and CMV-seronegative. Sequencing was carried out using memory CD4+ T cells from blood. Written as DNA, the CDR3 is TGCGCCAGCAGCCCCAGGGGAGCAGGGGGCGGTTTAAGCACAGATACGCAGTATTTT. This translates into CASSPRGAGGGLSTDTQYF.